Each of the 11 T cell receptor beta chains below was sequenced from the same sample in a study of patients and donors after allogeneic stem cell transplantation. One entry per CDR3 protein, called by TCRdb with MiXCR from the RT-PCR reads. Among roughly 960,000 distinct CDR3 sequences listed, roughly 18% were seen once. Specimen: blood, either unsorted or a sorted T cell fraction (not recorded which). The receptors stem from a human donor who was either an allogeneic HSCT recipient or a stem cell or donor lymphocyte infusion donor (not recorded which). It is not recorded whose cells these are; they may come from a transplant donor.

The chain couples TRBV19 to TRBJ1-1; 10 bases are a match to TRBD1. The CDR3 has 13 amino acids. Germline loops: CDR1 LNHDA, CDR2 SQIVND (reference sequence). After removal of 5 bases from V and 10 bases from J, the junction contained 7 bases not matched to a gene. CDR3 residues: CASSVDRGRGAFF. CDR3 DNA: TGTGCCAGTAGTGTCGACAGGGGGCGAGGAGCTTTCTTT.

The chain combines TRBV7-6 with TRBJ1-1; D is uncertain. This CDR3 comprises 14 residues. Trimming left V 5 bases short and J 1 base short, with 11 bases between. Germline CDR1 reads SGHVS; CDR2 reads FNYEAQ. The CDR3 sequence is CASSPTTENTEAFF. In DNA form, the CDR3 reads TGTGCCAGCAGCCCAACAACAGAGAACACTGAAGCTTTCTTT. The complete variable domain, with remaining parts taken from reference TRBV7-6 and TRBJ1-1, reads GAGVSQSPRYKVTKRGQDVALRCDPISGHVSLYWYRQALGQGPEFLTYFNYEAQQDKSGLPNDRFSAERPEGSISTLTIQRTEQRDSAMYRCASSPTTENTEAFFGQGTRLTVV.

The V gene is TRBV29-1, the J gene TRBJ1-4; perhaps TRBD1 as D (5 bases). CDR1 is SQVTM and CDR2 is ANQGSEA in the germline V gene. The CDR3 contains 14 residues. V was trimmed by 0 bases and J by 6 bases, leaving 11 bases between them. The DNA of the CDR3 is TGCAGCGTTGAAGAGGGGCGAGGGGATGAAAAACTGTTTTTT. Translation gives CSVEEGRGDEKLFF.

This clonotype was seen a handful of times. The genes are TRBV10-3 and TRBJ2-1; no clear D gene. This CDR3 has 17 amino acids. Germline-derived CDR1 and CDR2 are ENHRY and SYGVKD. V was pared by 0 bases and J by 0 bases, with 12 bases between. In DNA, the CDR3 is TGTGCCATCAGTGAGTCTCGTGCCCCGGGCTCCTACAATGAGCAGTTCTTC. It specifies CAISESRAPGSYNEQFF.

This chain joins TRBV10-3 and TRBJ1-5; 7 bases line up with TRBD1. This CDR3 has 15 residues. V lost 6 bases and J lost 4; bases outside the gene matches: 9. CDR1 ENHRY and CDR2 SYGVKD come from the germline V gene. CDR3 in amino acids: CAIRPGTAQNQPQHF. CDR3 in DNA: TGTGCCATCAGGCCTGGGACAGCCCAGAATCAGCCCCAGCATTTT.

In this sample, this clonotype turned up a few times. The chain couples TRBV7-9 to TRBJ2-1; D is unresolved. Germline V gene sequence: CDR1 SEHNR, CDR2 FQNEAQ (reference sequence). CDR3 length equals 11 residues. Trimming stripped 11 bases from V and 6 bases from J, with 11 bases between. The CDR3 DNA is TGTGCCGACCGGCTGTCCAATGAGCAGTTCTTC. Residues: CADRLSNEQFF. Combining the CDR3 with reference TRBV7-9 and TRBJ2-1 gives the whole variable domain DTGVSQNPRHKITKRGQNVTFRCDPISEHNRLYWYRQTLGQGPEFLTYFQNEAQLEKSRLLSDRFSAERPKGSFSTLEIQRTEQGDSAMYLCADRLSNEQFFGPGTRLTVL.

The rearrangement uses TRBV30 and TRBJ1-5; D unresolved. V gave up 1 base and J gave up 6 bases, with 13 bases separating them. This CDR3 is 14 amino acids long. Looked up from germline, CDR1 is GTSNPN and CDR2 is SVGIG (reference sequence). CDR3 loop: CAWSEGKSGQPQHF. CDR3 nucleotide sequence: TGTGCCTGGAGTGAGGGTAAGAGTGGTCAGCCCCAGCATTTT.

This clonotype was observed at least ten times. V usage is TRBV5-1 and J usage is TRBJ2-1; D is uncertain. The V gene's germline CDR1 is SGHRS and CDR2 YFSETQ. Trimming removed 0 bases at V and 3 bases at J, with 7 bases between. This CDR3 contains 14 residues. CDR3 sequence (DNA): TGCGCCAGCAGCTTGGATCCTGGCTACAATGAGCAGTTCTTC. It is translated as CASSLDPGYNEQFF.

This clonotype turned up a few times. This chain uses TRBV5-1 with TRBJ1-2; possibly TRBD1 for D (6 bases). Germline CDR1 is SGHRS and CDR2 is YFSETQ. The length of the CDR3 is 17 residues. Between the trimmed V and J ends, which lost 1 base and 4 bases, there was a span of 20 bases. CDR3 bases: TGCGCCAGCAGCTTGAAGGGGTCAGGGGCGGATTTCTATGGCTACACCTTC. Protein product: CASSLKGSGADFYGYTF.

The rearrangement joins TRBV20-1 to TRBJ2-7; 8 positions agree with TRBD1. The CDR3 is 13 residues long. J gave up 0 bases and V 6 bases, and 4 bases lay outside the gene matches. Looked up from germline, CDR1 is DFQATT and CDR2 is SNEGSKA (reference sequence). The CDR3 reads CSARTGPSYEQYF. The CDR3 nucleotides are TGCAGTGCACGGACAGGGCCCTCCTACGAGCAGTACTTC.

This clonotype showed up many times. The rearrangement joins TRBV4-2 to TRBJ1-1; D remains unclear. Germline V gives CDR1 LGHNA, CDR2 YNFKEQ. Trimming stripped 0 bases from V and 0 bases from J, with 17 bases between. CDR3 size: 18 residues. CDR3 coding DNA: TGTGCCAGCAGCCAAGATCTGGAACAGCTCAGACTGAACACTGAAGCTTTCTTT. Protein: CASSQDLEQLRLNTEAFF.